The clone carrying this T cell receptor (beta chain) has a handful of counts. This sample is drawn from a study of blood T cell repertoires in COVID-19. Across the study: Both acute and convalescent COVID-19 samples were obtained from the United States, Italy and Spain. In each case, the material was cDNA or gDNA derived from T cells, B-cell-depleted T cells, or PBMCs.

Seattle patient enrollment occurred during active infection, with longitudinal follow-up thereafter. Per the germline V gene, CDR1 is SGHRS and CDR2 is YFSETQ. The CDR3 totals 13 residues. V was trimmed by 3 bases and J by 1 base, leaving 8 bases between them. Authors' analysis steps: Quantification of nucleated cells was approximated via reference gene primer amplification. The assay was immunoSEQ multiplex PCR, and TCRdb's table has in-frame clones only and misses some. V and J calls and clone size are those listed in that table; D and trimming were worked out from the DNA. The sample has roughly 340,000 clones; 80% to 90% are singletons.

This sequence was found in a woman aged 45 to 65 with COVID-19, enrolled during active disease. The chain joins TRBV5-1 to TRBJ2-7; D uncertain. Sequencing used peripheral blood. The CDR3 spells CASSSSRSYEQYF. For the CDR3, the DNA is TGCGCCAGCAGCTCCTCCCGTTCCTACGAGCAGTACTTC.